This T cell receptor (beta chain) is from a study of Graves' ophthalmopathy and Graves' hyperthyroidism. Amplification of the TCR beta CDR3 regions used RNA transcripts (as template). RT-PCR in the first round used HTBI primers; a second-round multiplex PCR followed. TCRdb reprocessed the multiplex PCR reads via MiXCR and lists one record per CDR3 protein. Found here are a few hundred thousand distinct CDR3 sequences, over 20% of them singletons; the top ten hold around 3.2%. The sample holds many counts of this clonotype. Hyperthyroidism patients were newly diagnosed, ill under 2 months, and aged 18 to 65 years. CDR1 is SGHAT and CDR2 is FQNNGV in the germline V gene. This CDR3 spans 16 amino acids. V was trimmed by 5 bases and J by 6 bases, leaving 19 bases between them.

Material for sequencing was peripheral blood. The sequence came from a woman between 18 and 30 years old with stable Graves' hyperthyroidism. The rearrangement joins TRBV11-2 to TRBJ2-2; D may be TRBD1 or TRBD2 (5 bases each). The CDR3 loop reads CASSPRPGPKSGELFF. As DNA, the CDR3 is TGTGCCAGCAGCCCGAGACCGGGACCCAAATCCGGGGAGCTGTTTTTT.